The 2 T cell receptor beta chains given below trace back to one sample, sequenced in a study of blood T cell repertoires in COVID-19. Using immunoSEQ multiplex PCR, the repertoire was profiled, and TCRdb retains in-frame clones only, with some absent. This table has 110,000 or so clones, around 84% appearing once. Material for sequencing was peripheral blood. These receptors came from a woman between 35 and 50 years old with acute or convalescent COVID-19.

The chain carries TRBV7-2 and TRBJ1-1, with D possibly matching TRBD1 (5 bases). The CDR3 consists of 14 residues. The V gene's germline CDR1 is SGHTA and CDR2 FQGNSA. Trimming stripped 5 bases from V and 5 bases from J, with 15 bases between. Here the CDR3 DNA reads TGTGCCAGCAGCCCCGGGGGTCCTAGGACTGAAGCTTTCTTT. Protein: CASSPGGPRTEAFF.

This clone was recorded only once. The chain employs TRBV19 and TRBJ1-1, with 8 bases that match TRBD1. The CDR3 consists of 13 residues. V trimming: 1 base; J trimming: 8 bases; junction bases outside the gene matches: 3. Germline-derived CDR1 and CDR2 are LNHDA and SQIVND (reference sequence). Here the CDR3 DNA reads TGTGCCAGTAGTATAGTCCCAGGGGGCGAAGCTTTCTTT. The encoded protein is CASSIVPGGEAFF.